This T cell receptor (beta chain) was sequenced during a study of neurological immune-mediated disorders. Points from the study as a whole: When grouped phylogenetically, the repertoires of 18 of the 34 multiple sclerosis patients fell together in one related-CDR3 cluster, which is a possible signature.

With 10-nucleotide random UMIs, 5'RACE was used to make the cDNA. MiXCR, applied by TCRdb to the 5' RACE reads, yields one record per CDR3 protein. The data show about 120,000 distinct CDR3 sequences, with approximately 3.2% seen just once and 1.3% held by the top ten. This clonotype was seen at least ten times. Antigen specificity is unknown. This TCR was sampled from a woman under 40 with multiple sclerosis. Source material: PBMCs.

CDR3 nucleotide sequence: TGTGCCAGCAGCTCCTCACGGTCTCCCTACGAGCAGTACTTC. Amino acids: CASSSSRSPYEQYF. This chain links TRBV6-5 with TRBJ2-7; no clear D. The germline V and J ends were trimmed by 6 bases and 2 bases, with 14 bases remaining between them. CDR1 is MNHEY and CDR2 is SVGAGI in the germline V gene. This CDR3 spans 14 amino acids.